This T cell receptor beta chain was sequenced during a study of shared clonotypes between healthy human individuals. Study-level background: The study enrolled a couple of women and three men aged 18 to 49. Findings and limits, study-wide: Clonotypes shared by all four sorted-subset donors had higher generation probabilities than non-shared clonotypes. A limitation of the genetic and exposure-history diversity represented arose from few donors.

Here immunoSEQ multiplex PCR was the method, and the copy in TCRdb shows in-frame clones only, minus some. This table holds roughly 600,000 clones, roughly 98% found once. Positively selected for CCR7, the CD45RO-negative cells used as naive CD8 cells excluded terminally differentiated effector memory CD45RA+ cells. The CDR3 is 14 amino acids. Trimming stripped 3 bases from V and 5 bases from J, with 13 bases between. CDR1 SGHAT and CDR2 FQNNGV come from the germline V gene. Regarding this clone: Its antigen is undetermined.

The chain couples TRBV11-2 to TRBJ2-5, with D possibly being TRBD1 (5 bases). The receptor was isolated from a man aged 25 to 40 in good health. Sequencing was carried out using naive CD8+ T cells sorted from blood. This CDR3 is CASSFFSGAETQYF. The CDR3 DNA reads as TGTGCCAGCAGCTTTTTCTCTGGGGCGGAGACCCAGTACTTC.